The 5 T cell receptor beta chains below all came from one sample that was sequenced in a study of CD8 T cells in Susac syndrome. An amount of RNA that ranged from about 0.45 to 1 ug was reverse transcribed with random hexamers. A single record per CDR3 protein comes from TCRdb applying MiXCR to the immunoSEQ multiplex PCR reads. The table has about 130,000 distinct CDR3 sequences, about 93% seen once; the top ten hold around 0.087%. Sequenced input: CD4+ T cells from PBMCs. Receptors originate from a human donor in good health.

The V and J genes are TRBV2 and TRBJ2-2; 8 nucleotides line up with TRBD1. Germline CDR1 SNHLY, CDR2 FYNNEI. This CDR3 region has 14 residues. With 6 bases clipped from V and 5 bases from J, the junction kept 5 bases outside the gene matches. The CDR3: CASRGTGGTGELFF. CDR3 in DNA: TGTGCCAGCAGGGGGACAGGAGGGACCGGGGAGCTGTTTTTT. Looking up the rest from reference TRBV2 and TRBJ2-2 gives the full variable domain: EPEVTQTPSHQVTQMGQEVILRCVPISNHLYFYWYRQILGQKVEFLVSFYNNEISEKSEIFDDQFSVERPDGSNFTLKIRSTKLEDSAMYFCASRGTGGTGELFFGEGSRLTVL.

The chain uses TRBV3-1 and TRBJ2-5; the D is unclear. The CDR3 totals 11 residues. The V gene's germline CDR1 is LGHDT and CDR2 YNNKEL (reference sequence). V lost 3 bases, J lost 12 bases, and 11 bases lay in between. CDR3 coding DNA: TGTGCCAGCAGCCAGGGCCCCCAGGAGTACTTC. The encoded protein is CASSQGPQEYF.

The chain recombines TRBV6-6 with TRBJ2-5; no clear D. CDR3 size: 14 residues. The V gene's germline CDR1 is MNHNY and CDR2 SVGAGI (reference sequence). Trimming removed 0 bases from V and 3 bases from J, with 8 bases in between. CDR3 sequence reads: CASSYSISKETQYF. The CDR3 coding sequence is TGTGCCAGCAGTTACTCGATAAGTAAAGAGACCCAGTACTTC.

V is TRBV10-3 and J is TRBJ1-2; D unresolved. The V and J ends lost 3 bases and 3 bases respectively, with 8 bases between them. The V gene's germline CDR1 is ENHRY and CDR2 SYGVKD. This CDR3 region has 13 residues. The CDR3 region has the DNA TGTGCCATCAGTGATAGGTCCCACTATGGCTACACCTTC. Protein sequence: CAISDRSHYGYTF.

V and J are TRBV6-5 and TRBJ1-2; D is unresolved. The CDR3 runs to 13 residues. Looked up from germline, CDR1 is MNHEY and CDR2 is SVGAGI. The ends were cut back, 0 bases at V and 4 bases at J, with 6 bases in the middle. CDR3 sequence (DNA): TGTGCCAGCAGTTACTCCCGGGGCTATGGCTACACCTTC. Translating gives CASSYSRGYGYTF.